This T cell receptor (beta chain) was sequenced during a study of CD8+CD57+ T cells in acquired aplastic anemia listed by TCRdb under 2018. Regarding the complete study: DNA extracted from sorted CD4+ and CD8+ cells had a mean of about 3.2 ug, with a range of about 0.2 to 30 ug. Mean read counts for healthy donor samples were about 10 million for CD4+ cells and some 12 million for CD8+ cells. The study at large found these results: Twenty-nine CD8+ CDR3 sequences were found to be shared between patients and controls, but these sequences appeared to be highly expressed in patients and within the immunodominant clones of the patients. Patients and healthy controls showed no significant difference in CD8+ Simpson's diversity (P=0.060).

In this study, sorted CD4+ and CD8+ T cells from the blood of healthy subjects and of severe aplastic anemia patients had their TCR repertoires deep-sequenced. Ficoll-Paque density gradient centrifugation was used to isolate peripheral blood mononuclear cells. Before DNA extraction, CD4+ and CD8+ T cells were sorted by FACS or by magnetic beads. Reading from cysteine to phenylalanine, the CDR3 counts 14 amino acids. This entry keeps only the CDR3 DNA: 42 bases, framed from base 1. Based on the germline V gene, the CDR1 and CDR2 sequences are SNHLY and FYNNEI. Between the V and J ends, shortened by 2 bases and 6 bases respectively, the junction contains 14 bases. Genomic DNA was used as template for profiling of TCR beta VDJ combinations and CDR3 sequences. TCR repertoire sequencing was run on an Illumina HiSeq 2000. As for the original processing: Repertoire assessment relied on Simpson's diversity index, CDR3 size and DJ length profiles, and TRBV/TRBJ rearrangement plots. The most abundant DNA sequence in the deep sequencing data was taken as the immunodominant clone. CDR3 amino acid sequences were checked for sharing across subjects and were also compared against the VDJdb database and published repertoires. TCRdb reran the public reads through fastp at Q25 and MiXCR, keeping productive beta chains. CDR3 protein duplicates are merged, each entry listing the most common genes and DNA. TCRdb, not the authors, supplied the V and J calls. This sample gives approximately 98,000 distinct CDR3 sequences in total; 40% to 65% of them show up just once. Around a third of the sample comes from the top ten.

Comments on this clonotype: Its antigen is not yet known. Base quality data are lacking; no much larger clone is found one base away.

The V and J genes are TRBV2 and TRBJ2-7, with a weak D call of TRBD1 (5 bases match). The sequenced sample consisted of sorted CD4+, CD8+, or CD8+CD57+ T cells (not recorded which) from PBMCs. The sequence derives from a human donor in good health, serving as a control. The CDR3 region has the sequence CASSEQGTSREQYF. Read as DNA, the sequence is TGTGCCAGCAGTGAACAGGGAACGAGTCGCGAGCAGTACTTC.